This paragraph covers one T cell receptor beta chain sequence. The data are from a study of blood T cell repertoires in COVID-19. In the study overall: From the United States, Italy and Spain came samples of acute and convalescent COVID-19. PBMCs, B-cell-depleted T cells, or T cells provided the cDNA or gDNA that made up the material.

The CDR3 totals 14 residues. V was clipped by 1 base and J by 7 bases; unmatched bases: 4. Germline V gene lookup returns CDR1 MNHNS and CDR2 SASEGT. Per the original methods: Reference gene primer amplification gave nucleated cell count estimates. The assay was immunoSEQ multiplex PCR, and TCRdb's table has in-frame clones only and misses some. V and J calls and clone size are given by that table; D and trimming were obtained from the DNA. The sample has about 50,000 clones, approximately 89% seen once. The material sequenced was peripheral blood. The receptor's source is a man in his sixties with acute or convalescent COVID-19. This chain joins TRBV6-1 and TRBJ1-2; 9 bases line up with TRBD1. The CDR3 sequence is CASSEVGTGSGYTF. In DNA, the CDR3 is TGTGCCAGCAGTGAAGTAGGGACAGGGTCTGGCTACACCTTC.